Shown below are 12 T cell receptor beta chains from a single sample sequenced in a study of identical twins. TCRdb analysed the 5' RACE reads with MiXCR anew, one entry per CDR3 protein. The sample holds under 900,000 distinct CDR3 sequences, 9% to 15% seen once. These data also formed part of another study, on yellow fever vaccine responses in identical twins.

Sequenced material: PBMCs. The receptor set was obtained from a woman between 18 and 30 years old in good health.

This clonotype occurred a few times. The chain combines TRBV2 with TRBJ1-2; tentatively, D is TRBD1 (5 bases). With 2 bases removed from V and 5 bases from J, the gap between germline ends came to 12 bases. CDR3 length: 14 amino acids. Germline values: CDR1 SNHLY, CDR2 FYNNEI. The CDR3 DNA reads as TGTGCCAGCAGTGAACAGGGCGCCCAATATGGCTACACCTTC. It translates to CASSEQGAQYGYTF. Full variable domain (outside the CDR3, taken from reference TRBV2 and TRBJ1-2): EPEVTQTPSHQVTQMGQEVILRCVPISNHLYFYWYRQILGQKVEFLVSFYNNEISEKSEIFDDQFSVERPDGSNFTLKIRSTKLEDSAMYFCASSEQGAQYGYTFGSGTRLTVV.

This clonotype was seen a few times. The chain is built from TRBV3-1 and TRBJ2-7, with D uncertain. This CDR3 comprises 11 residues. Trimming cost V 2 bases and J 6 bases, with 5 bases left between them. CDR1 is LGHDT and CDR2 is YNNKEL in the germline V gene (reference sequence). CDR3 protein: CASSQRFEQYF. CDR3 nucleotide sequence: TGTGCCAGCAGCCAAAGGTTCGAGCAGTACTTC.

This clonotype was seen a single time. The genes are TRBV6-5 and TRBJ2-5, with 12 bases matching TRBD2. The CDR3 totals 16 residues. V lost 0 bases, J lost 4 bases, and 3 bases stayed unmatched. CDR1 is MNHEY, CDR2 SVGAGI, per germline. The CDR3 spells CASSYSRTSGAETQYF. In nucleotides, the CDR3 is TGTGCCAGCAGTTACTCGAGGACTAGCGGGGCAGAGACCCAGTACTTC.

This clonotype was recorded a few times. The chain has TRBV12-3 or TRBV12-4 and TRBJ2-1; 10 bases agree with TRBD2. With 7 bases clipped from V and 1 base from J, the junction kept 19 bases outside the gene matches. This CDR3 is 20 amino acids long. CDR3 sequence: CASTPQLSSGGAGSYNEQFF. In nucleotides, the CDR3 is TGTGCCAGCACCCCACAGTTGTCCAGCGGGGGGGCCGGTTCCTACAATGAGCAGTTCTTC.

The chain combines TRBV12-3 or TRBV12-4 with TRBJ2-5, with TRBD2 as a possible D gene (6 bases). V lost 3 bases and J 2 bases, leaving 13 bases between the germline ends. The CDR3 extends over 15 amino acids. The CDR3 nucleotides read TGTGCCAGCAGTTTTTTGCGGGCGGGACAAGAGACCCAGTACTTC. Its translation: CASSFLRAGQETQYF.

This clonotype was recorded a few times. This chain joins TRBV4-1 and TRBJ2-7, with 7 bases lining up with TRBD1. J was trimmed by 1 base and V by 2 bases; bases with no gene match: 2. Germline values: CDR1 MGHRA, CDR2 YSYEKL. The CDR3 has 14 residues. CDR3 bases: TGCGCCAGCAGCCAAACGACAGGGTCCTACGAGCAGTACGTC. It codes for CASSQTTGSYEQYV.

This clonotype was recorded at least ten times. The chain recombines TRBV4-1 with TRBJ2-7; D is undetermined. This CDR3 contains 15 residues. V gave up 4 bases and J gave up 0 bases, with 13 bases separating them. Germline loops: CDR1 MGHRA, CDR2 YSYEKL. The CDR3 DNA sequence: TGCGCCAGCAGCCCAGAACCAGCGATCTCCTACGAGCAGTACTTC. This encodes CASSPEPAISYEQYF.

CDR3: CASSFPTRPGELFF. In nucleotides, the CDR3 is TGTGCCAGCAGTTTCCCGACTAGGCCCGGGGAGCTGTTTTTT. The gene calls are TRBV6-5 and TRBJ2-2, with D possibly TRBD2 on 6 matching bases. The germline gives CDR1 MNHEY, CDR2 SVGAGI. V shed 4 bases and J shed 6 bases, with 12 bases lying between them. The CDR3 covers 14 residues.

This chain links TRBV25-1 with TRBJ2-2, with D perhaps TRBD1 (7 bases). Trimming took 0 bases from V and 1 from J, leaving 15 bases between them. This CDR3 is built from 18 residues. Germline V lookup: CDR1 MGHDK, CDR2 SYGVNS. CDR3 sequence reads: CASSEYRRGPRNTGELFF. CDR3 coding DNA: TGTGCCAGCAGTGAATATCGGAGGGGGCCGAGGAACACCGGGGAGCTGTTTTTT. The whole variable domain, filled in from reference TRBV25-1 and TRBJ2-2, reads EADIYQTPRYLVIGTGKKITLECSQTMGHDKMYWYQQDPGMELHLIHYSYGVNSTEKGDLSSESTVSRIRTEHFPLTLESARPSHTSQYLCASSEYRRGPRNTGELFFGEGSRLTVL.

The chain is built from TRBV4-1 and TRBJ2-1, with 14 bases matching TRBD2. CDR3 length equals 15 residues. Germline CDR1 is MGHRA and CDR2 is YSYEKL. V trimming: 1 base; J trimming: 8 bases; junction bases outside the gene matches: 1. For the CDR3, the DNA is TGCGCCAGCAGCCAAGGACTAGCGGGAGGGTATGAGCAGTTCTTC. It translates to CASSQGLAGGYEQFF.

This clonotype was counted at least ten times. The V gene is TRBV10-3, the J gene TRBJ1-1; 8 bases are shared with TRBD1. This CDR3 contains 16 residues. Trimming took 7 bases from V and 2 from J; bases not matched to a gene: 12. Germline V gene lookup returns CDR1 ENHRY and CDR2 SYGVKD. In DNA form, the CDR3 reads TGTGCCATCAAGGACAGGGAAGGGATCCAAAACACTGAAGCTTTCTTT. Its translation: CAIKDREGIQNTEAFF.

This chain uses TRBV6-1 with TRBJ2-7; TRBD1 aligns across 11 bases. The CDR3 has 19 amino acids. Germline V gene sequence: CDR1 MNHNS, CDR2 SASEGT. Trimming removed 4 bases from V and 4 bases from J; junction bases left unmatched: 18. This CDR3 is CASSAGTGGFGRMGYEQYF. The CDR3, as DNA: TGTGCCAGCAGTGCCGGGACAGGGGGTTTCGGACGTATGGGATACGAGCAGTACTTC.